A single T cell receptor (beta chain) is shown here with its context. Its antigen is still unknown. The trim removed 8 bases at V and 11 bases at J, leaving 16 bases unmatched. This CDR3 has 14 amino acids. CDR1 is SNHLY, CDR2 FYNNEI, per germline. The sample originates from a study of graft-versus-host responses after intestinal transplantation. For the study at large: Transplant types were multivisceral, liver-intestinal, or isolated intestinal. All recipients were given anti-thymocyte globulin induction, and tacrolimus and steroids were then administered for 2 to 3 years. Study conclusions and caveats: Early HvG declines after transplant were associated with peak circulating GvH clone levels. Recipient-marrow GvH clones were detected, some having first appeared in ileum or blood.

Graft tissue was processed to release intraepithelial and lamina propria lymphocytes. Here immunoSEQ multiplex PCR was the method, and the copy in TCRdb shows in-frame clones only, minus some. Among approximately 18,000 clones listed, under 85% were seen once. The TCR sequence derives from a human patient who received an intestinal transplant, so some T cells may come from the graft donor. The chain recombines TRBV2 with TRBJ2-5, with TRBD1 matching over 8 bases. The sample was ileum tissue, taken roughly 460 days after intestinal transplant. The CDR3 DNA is TGTGCCAGCTTTATAGGACAGGGCGCCGGGGAGCAGTACTTC. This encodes CASFIGQGAGEQYF. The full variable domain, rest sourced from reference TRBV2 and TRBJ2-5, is EPEVTQTPSHQVTQMGQEVILRCVPISNHLYFYWYRQILGQKVEFLVSFYNNEISEKSEIFDDQFSVERPDGSNFTLKIRSTKLEDSAMYFCASFIGQGAGEQYFGPGTRLLVL.